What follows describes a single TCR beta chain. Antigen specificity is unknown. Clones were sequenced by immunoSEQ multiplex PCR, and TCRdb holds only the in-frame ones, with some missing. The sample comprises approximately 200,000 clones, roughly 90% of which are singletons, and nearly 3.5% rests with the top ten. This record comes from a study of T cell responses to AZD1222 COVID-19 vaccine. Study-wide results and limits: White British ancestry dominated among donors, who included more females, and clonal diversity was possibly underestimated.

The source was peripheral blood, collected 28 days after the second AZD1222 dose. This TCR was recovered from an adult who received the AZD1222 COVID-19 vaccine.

CDR3 coding DNA: TGTGCCAGCAGGTCAGGACAGTCGGTCTTACAGCCCCAGCATTTT. It is translated as CASRSGQSVLQPQHF. The chain carries TRBV27 and TRBJ1-5, with D maybe TRBD1 (6 bases). CDR3 length: 15 amino acids. Trimming removed 6 bases from V and 7 bases from J, with 19 bases in between. CDR1 and CDR2 from the germline V gene are MNHEY and SMNVEV (reference sequence).